This T cell receptor beta chain was obtained from a study of T cells in Graves' hyperthyroidism and ophthalmopathy. Study conclusions and caveats: Appearing also in blood were most of the thyroid clonotypes expanded above 0.001. Stable hyperthyroidism and ophthalmopathy were separated using 13 V-J signatures.

Uncontrolled infection, other autoimmune disease, pregnancy or lactation disqualified patients from enrolment. Thyroid ultrasound and orbital computed tomography, with clinical symptoms and serum thyroxine and TRAb, informed diagnoses. To note about this clonotype: Its antigen remains unidentified.

TCR beta CDR3 sequences were amplified from RNA transcripts. Primed by the HTBI set, a first-round RT-PCR was run on the TCR CDR3. TCRdb itself ran the multiplex PCR reads through MiXCR, one entry per CDR3 protein. The sample shows 300,000 to 350,000 distinct CDR3 sequences, around 14% of them seen only once. The CDR3 is made up of 14 amino acids. The V end lost 2 bases, the J end lost 3 bases, and 11 bases lay between the germline ends. Germline V gene data show CDR1 as LNHNV and CDR2 as YYDKDF (reference sequence). Sequenced input: blood. This sequence joins TRBV15 and TRBJ2-7; D may match TRBD1 or TRBD2 (5 bases each). This receptor was obtained from a woman under 40 with Graves' hyperthyroidism. The CDR3 DNA is TGTGCCACCAGCAGATCTCTTGGGGGCTACGAGCAGTACTTC. It translates to CATSRSLGGYEQYF.